These 16 T cell receptor beta chains were all obtained from the same sample, sequenced in a study of identifying expanded T cells in peripheral blood. Sequencing used immunoSEQ multiplex PCR; TCRdb keeps in-frame clones, though not all of them. The table includes approximately 140,000 clones, about 86% detected once. The specimen sequenced was blood. The receptors originated from a person aged 18 to 75 in good health.

The chain employs TRBV7-9 and TRBJ2-5; tentatively, D is TRBD1 or TRBD2 (6 bases each). Germline-derived CDR1 and CDR2 are SEHNR and FQNEAQ (reference sequence). Trimming cost V 7 bases and J 1 base, with 10 bases left between them. The CDR3 is 13 amino acids. This CDR3 reads CASNWGAQETQYF. CDR3 in DNA: TGTGCCAGCAACTGGGGGGCCCAAGAGACCCAGTACTTC.

This clone was observed a few times. The genes are TRBV2 and TRBJ2-7; D gene uncertain. The CDR3 is 11 amino acids. The germline V gene has CDR1 SNHLY and CDR2 FYNNEI. Deletions cut 5 bases from V and 6 bases from J, with 8 bases between. CDR3 DNA sequence: TGTGCCAGCAGTTTGGCCATCGAGCAGTACTTC. This gives the protein CASSLAIEQYF.

This clone was seen only a few times. V is TRBV21-1 and J is TRBJ2-7. TRBV21-1 is a documented pseudogene. This CDR3 is 15 amino acids long. This CDR3 is CASSKVKVPSYEQYF. The DNA of the CDR3 is TGTGCCAGCAGCAAAGTTAAGGTACCCTCCTACGAGCAGTACTTC.

The chain joins TRBV7-2 to TRBJ1-6; 7 bases match TRBD1. The CDR3 has 16 residues. Germline V gene lookup returns CDR1 SGHTA and CDR2 FQGNSA. Losses at the gene ends were 1 base for V and 9 bases for J; bases not matched to a gene: 9. CDR3 region: CASSLVFRQGGSPLHF. Written as DNA, the CDR3 is TGTGCCAGCAGCTTAGTTTTTAGGCAGGGGGGTTCACCCCTCCACTTT.

The chain couples TRBV25-1 to TRBJ1-1; TRBD1 matches 8 bases. This CDR3 has 13 amino acids. CDR1 and CDR2 from the germline V gene are MGHDK and SYGVNS. J gave up 0 bases and V 7 bases, and 1 base lay outside the gene matches. In nucleotides, the CDR3 is TGTGCCAGCAAGGACAGGGTGAACACTGAAGCTTTCTTT. Translated, it gives CASKDRVNTEAFF.

V and J are TRBV19 and TRBJ1-2; 8 nucleotides align to TRBD1. The CDR3 is 14 amino acids. V lost 5 bases, J lost 3 bases, and 5 bases stayed unmatched. Germline-derived CDR1 and CDR2 are LNHDA and SQIVND (reference sequence). CDR3 nucleotides: TGTGCCAGTAGTGGAGGGACAGGCGACTATGGCTACACCTTC. Protein product: CASSGGTGDYGYTF.

The J gene is TRBJ2-5, the V gene TRBV5-6; 8 bases map to TRBD1. Germline V gives CDR1 SGHDT, CDR2 YYEEEE. V was clipped by 4 bases and J by 3 bases; unmatched bases: 5. The CDR3 sequence is 14 residues long. For the CDR3, the DNA is TGTGCCAGCAGCCTCCCAGGGGGCGAAGAGACCCAGTACTTC. It specifies CASSLPGGEETQYF.

This clone turned up a few times. This chain connects TRBV5-1 to TRBJ1-4; no clear D. CDR1 and CDR2 from the germline V gene are SGHRS and YFSETQ. V was trimmed by 0 bases and J by 0 bases, leaving 9 bases between them. This CDR3 has 16 residues. CDR3 nucleotides: TGCGCCAGCAGCTTGGGTCCCGATCCAACTAATGAAAAACTGTTTTTT. It encodes CASSLGPDPTNEKLFF. The full variable domain, rest sourced from reference TRBV5-1 and TRBJ1-4, is KAGVTQTPRYLIKTRGQQVTLSCSPISGHRSVSWYQQTPGQGLQFLFEYFSETQRNKGNFPGRFSGRQFSNSRSEMNVSTLELGDSALYLCASSLGPDPTNEKLFFGSGTQLSVL.

The chain carries TRBV27 and TRBJ2-7; 8 nucleotides match TRBD1. The CDR3 totals 15 residues. The J segment lost 1 base and the V segment lost 4 bases, leaving 6 bases of the junction unmatched. Germline loops: CDR1 MNHEY, CDR2 SMNVEV (reference sequence). This CDR3 is CASSSQGGRSYEQYF. The CDR3 nucleotides read TGTGCCAGCAGTTCACAGGGGGGACGGTCCTACGAGCAGTACTTC.

This clone was recorded once. This chain connects TRBV4-3 to TRBJ2-5; 9 bases map to TRBD1. V dropped 1 base and J dropped 5; count of bases not matched to a gene: 5. Looked up from germline, CDR1 is LGHNA and CDR2 is YSLEER. The CDR3 contains 15 residues. The CDR3 spells CASSQGDRALETQYF. As DNA, the CDR3 is TGCGCCAGCAGCCAAGGGGACAGGGCGTTGGAGACCCAGTACTTC.

This clone has a handful of counts. V gene TRBV10-3 combines with J gene TRBJ1-3; D is ambiguous. The CDR3 length is 14 residues. Germline CDR1 is ENHRY and CDR2 is SYGVKD. The V gene lost 3 bases and the J gene lost 3 bases, with 9 bases spanning the gap. This chain's CDR3 is CAISDSLNGNTIYF. The CDR3 DNA reads TGTGCCATCAGTGACTCCCTTAATGGAAACACCATATATTTT.

CDR3 sequence reads: CASSETAHTYEQYF. In nucleotides, the CDR3 is TGTGCCAGCAGTGAAACAGCCCACACCTACGAGCAGTACTTC. The rearrangement uses TRBV6-1 and TRBJ2-7; D is uncertain. This CDR3 is built from 14 residues. Between the trimmed V and J ends, which lost 2 bases and 2 bases, there was a span of 10 bases. CDR1 and CDR2 from the germline V gene are MNHNS and SASEGT.

The chain uses TRBV10-3 and TRBJ1-2; D gene uncertain. Germline V gives CDR1 ENHRY, CDR2 SYGVKD. The length of the CDR3 is 12 residues. V dropped 7 bases and J dropped 7 bases, with 13 bases sitting between them. Here the CDR3 reads CAITTNEGGYTF. CDR3 DNA sequence: TGTGCCATCACCACGAACGAGGGTGGCTACACCTTC.

The chain is built from TRBV29-1 and TRBJ2-1; D uncertain. The CDR3 has 13 residues. Germline loops: CDR1 SQVTM, CDR2 ANQGSEA. The V end was cut by 6 bases, the J end by 0 bases, with 9 bases between. CDR3: CSVDESSYNEQFF. The CDR3, as DNA: TGCAGCGTCGACGAGAGCTCCTACAATGAGCAGTTCTTC.

This clone appeared a single time. This chain joins TRBV19 and TRBJ1-2, with 7 bases identical to TRBD1. Germline V CDR1 and CDR2: LNHDA, SQIVND (reference sequence). This CDR3 is 17 amino acids long. Trimming cost V 1 base and J 1 base; bases outside gene matches: 9. The chain's CDR3 is CASSIAGTDILNYGYTF. Here the CDR3 DNA reads TGTGCCAGTAGTATAGCGGGGACAGATATCCTTAACTATGGCTACACCTTC.

A single count supports this clone. The rearrangement uses TRBV27 and TRBJ2-3; the D call may be TRBD1 or TRBD2 (5 bases each). V lost 6 bases and J lost 6, with 22 bases in between. The CDR3 has 16 amino acids. The germline gives CDR1 MNHEY, CDR2 SMNVEV (reference sequence). The CDR3 DNA reads TGTGCCAGCAGCCCATTTGGGGGATTCAGGTTGGATACGCAGTATTTT. Its translation is CASSPFGGFRLDTQYF.